This TCR beta chain stems from a study of T cell changes during pregnancy in multiple sclerosis. The V segment lost 3 bases and the J segment 1 base; nucleotides outside the gene matches: 8. CDR1 is SGDLS, CDR2 YYNGEE, per germline. This CDR3 has 17 residues. Sequenced by immunoSEQ multiplex PCR; TCRdb stores in-frame clones only, minus some. This table has 37,000 or so clones, about 88% appearing once. This chain joins TRBV9 and TRBJ1-3, with TRBD1 matching 9 bases. Sequencing used CD4+ T cells from peripheral blood mononuclear cells, obtained before pregnancy. The sequence came from a female donor with multiple sclerosis, enrolled in a pregnancy study. The CDR3 DNA follows: TGTGCCAGCAGCGCCCAAGGGACAGGGCTTTCTGGAAACACCATATATTTT. Translated: CASSAQGTGLSGNTIYF.